The 15 T cell receptor beta chains below come from one sample, sequenced in a study of cytomegalovirus exposure and HLA in healthy donors. It was with 60 Vbeta and 13 Jbeta primers that the PCR ran. TCRdb keeps only in-frame clones here, not all; method: immunoSEQ multiplex PCR. The sample has 150,000 to 200,000 clones; under 80% are singletons. The sequencing sample was made of PBMCs. Every receptor here comes from a woman between 25 and 40 years old in good health and CMV-seropositive.

The chain combines TRBV28 with TRBJ1-6; TRBD1 matches at 8 bases. Per the germline V gene, CDR1 is MDHEN and CDR2 is SYDVKM. This CDR3 is built from 15 residues. V lost 6 bases to trimming and J lost 5 bases; unmatched junction nucleotides: 6. CDR3 protein: CASRTGDYNNSPLHF. Written as DNA, the CDR3 is TGTGCCAGCAGGACAGGGGACTACAATAATTCACCCCTCCACTTT. The variable domain in full, with the rest retrieved from reference TRBV28 and TRBJ1-6, is DVKVTQSSRYLVKRTGEKVFLECVQDMDHENMFWYRQDPGLGLRLIYFSYDVKMKEKGDIPEGYSVSREKKERFSLILESASTNQTSMYLCASRTGDYNNSPLHFGNGTRLTVT.

This chain connects TRBV28 to TRBJ1-2, with TRBD1 matching 7 bases. V lost 8 bases to trimming and J lost 4 bases; unmatched junction nucleotides: 7. CDR1 and CDR2 (germline): MDHEN, SYDVKM. This CDR3 comprises 13 residues. The CDR3 loop is CASAPGTVYGYTF. CDR3 coding DNA: TGTGCCAGCGCCCCCGGGACAGTCTATGGCTACACCTTC.

This chain links TRBV9 with TRBJ2-7, with TRBD1 matching 7 bases. The ends lost 3 bases at V and 3 bases at J; junction bases unmatched: 9. Per germline, CDR1 SGDLS and CDR2 YYNGEE. This CDR3 contains 15 residues. The CDR3 DNA sequence: TGTGCCAGCAGCGAACAGGGGTCCCCCAACTACGAGCAGTACTTC. Protein sequence: CASSEQGSPNYEQYF.

V usage is TRBV7-2 and J usage is TRBJ1-2; D uncertain. The CDR3 spans 14 residues. Germline V gene sequence: CDR1 SGHTA, CDR2 FQGNSA. V shed 2 bases and J shed 8 bases, with 15 bases lying between them. This CDR3 reads CASSLSEAVRGYTF. The CDR3 DNA sequence: TGTGCCAGCAGCTTAAGTGAGGCCGTTCGGGGCTACACCTTC.

This rearrangement joins TRBV28 to TRBJ2-5, with TRBD2 as a possible D gene (6 bases). The germline CDR1 and CDR2 sequences are MDHEN and SYDVKM. CDR3 size: 14 residues. The V and J ends lost 3 bases and 2 bases respectively, with 10 bases between them. The CDR3 DNA is TGTGCCAGCAGTTTGGGAGGAAAACAAGAGACCCAGTACTTC. Translation: CASSLGGKQETQYF.

The gene calls are TRBV9 and TRBJ2-7, with 12 positions matching TRBD2. After removal of 3 bases from V and 5 bases from J, the junction contained 3 bases not matched to a gene. CDR3 length: 14 amino acids. In germline, CDR1 is SGDLS, CDR2 YYNGEE. DNA of the CDR3: TGTGCCAGCAGCGCGCTAGCGGGGGGGAACGAGCAGTACTTC. It specifies CASSALAGGNEQYF. Supplemented by reference TRBV9 and TRBJ2-7, the full variable domain reads DSGVTQTPKHLITATGQRVTLRCSPRSGDLSVYWYQQSLDQGLQFLIQYYNGEERAKGNILERFSAQQFPDLHSELNLSSLELGDSALYFCASSALAGGNEQYFGPGTRLTVT.

The chain is built from TRBV27 and TRBJ2-1; 9 bases map to TRBD1. The CDR3 covers 14 residues. Germline CDR1 and CDR2: MNHEY and SMNVEV (reference sequence). Trimming at V came to 4 bases and at J to 8 bases, leaving 6 bases not matched to a gene. The CDR3 is CASSSHRQGDEQFF. The CDR3 bases are TGTGCCAGCAGTTCCCACCGACAGGGGGATGAGCAGTTCTTC.

This chain joins TRBV5-1 and TRBJ2-2; 11 nucleotides agree with TRBD2. This CDR3 has 16 residues. Germline CDR1 and CDR2: SGHRS and YFSETQ. V was clipped by 0 bases and J by 5 bases; unmatched bases: 3. DNA of the CDR3: TGCGCCAGCAGCTTGGAACTAGCGGGGGAGACCGGGGAGCTGTTTTTT. Amino acids: CASSLELAGETGELFF.

The chain carries TRBV19 and TRBJ2-3; 8 positions agree with TRBD2. This CDR3 spans 16 amino acids. Looked up from germline, CDR1 is LNHDA and CDR2 is SQIVND (reference sequence). Trimming removed 5 bases from V and 0 bases from J; junction bases left unmatched: 7. The CDR3: CASSSSGRGSTDTQYF. CDR3 DNA sequence: TGTGCCAGTAGTTCTAGCGGGCGAGGTAGCACAGATACGCAGTATTTT.

The CDR3 sequence is CASSLAGLAGVWREQFF. CDR3 DNA sequence: TGTGCCAGCAGCTTAGCGGGACTAGCGGGGGTTTGGAGGGAGCAGTTCTTC. The rearrangement links TRBV13 to TRBJ2-1; 14 bases align to TRBD2. Germline V lookup: CDR1 PRHDT, CDR2 FYEKMQ (reference sequence). The CDR3 has 17 amino acids. V lost 1 base and J lost 10; bases outside the gene matches: 9.

The chain joins TRBV7-2 to TRBJ1-1; 8 nucleotides line up with TRBD1. Germline CDR1 and CDR2: SGHTA and FQGNSA. V shed 5 bases, J shed 2 bases, and the junction held 7 bases outside the gene matches. The CDR3 is made up of 15 amino acids. The chain's CDR3 is CASSLQGAGNTEAFF. As DNA, the CDR3 is TGTGCCAGCAGCCTCCAGGGGGCAGGAAACACTGAAGCTTTCTTT.

CDR3 protein: CASSYSEIQETQYF. CDR3 nucleotides: TGTGCCAGCAGTTACTCAGAGATCCAAGAGACCCAGTACTTC. This chain joins TRBV6-5 and TRBJ2-5; the D is unclear. The V gene lost 0 bases and the J gene lost 1 base, with 6 bases spanning the gap. Germline values: CDR1 MNHEY, CDR2 SVGAGI. CDR3 size: 14 residues.

This clone was seen a few times. The chain recombines TRBV12-5 with TRBJ2-7, with 7 bases identical to TRBD1. Germline loops: CDR1 LGHNT, CDR2 FRNRAP. There are 14 residues in the CDR3. The junction had 11 bases not matched to a gene; V was cut back by 7 bases and J by 5 bases. As DNA, the CDR3 is TGTGCTAGTGCCTCGACAGGGACGTACCACGAGCAGTACTTC. Its translation: CASASTGTYHEQYF.

This chain links TRBV30 with TRBJ1-5; possible D gene TRBD1, 5 bases. Germline values: CDR1 GTSNPN, CDR2 SVGIG (reference sequence). Trimming pared 0 bases from V and 1 base from J, leaving 16 bases between. CDR3 length equals 17 residues. CDR3 in amino acids: CAWSVTGGGRSNQPQHF. CDR3 coding DNA: TGTGCCTGGAGTGTAACGGGGGGGGGAAGGAGCAATCAGCCCCAGCATTTT.

The genes are TRBV7-9 and TRBJ2-2; D not resolved. V shed 5 bases and J shed 6 bases, with 10 bases lying between them. The CDR3 is made up of 13 amino acids. Germline CDR1 reads SEHNR; CDR2 reads FQNEAQ (reference sequence). In nucleotides, the CDR3 is TGTGCCAGCAGCCTAGATATCGCCGGGGAGCTGTTTTTT. Translation: CASSLDIAGELFF.